One and the same sample provided the 29 T cell receptor beta chains below, sequenced in a study of blood T cell repertoires in COVID-19. The table came from immunoSEQ multiplex PCR; TCRdb's copy has only in-frame clones and leaves some out. The profile shows around 100,000 clones, around 84% of them singletons. The specimen was peripheral blood. The source is a man in his forties with acute or convalescent COVID-19.

The V and J genes are TRBV14 and TRBJ1-3, with TRBD1 matching over 8 bases. Germline CDR1 SGHDN, CDR2 FVKESK. The CDR3 covers 16 residues. V lost 4 bases, J lost 0 bases, and 5 bases stayed unmatched. The CDR3 spells CASSPRQGNSGNTIYF. DNA of the CDR3: TGTGCCAGCAGCCCCCGACAGGGGAACTCTGGAAACACCATATATTTT. The entire variable domain, with the rest obtained from reference TRBV14 and TRBJ1-3, is as follows: EAGVTQFPSHSVIEKGQTVTLRCDPISGHDNLYWYRRVMGKEIKFLLHFVKESKQDESGMPNNRFLAERTGGTYSTLKVQPAELEDSGVYFCASSPRQGNSGNTIYFGEGSWLTVV.

The V call is TRBV2, the J call TRBJ1-5, with TRBD1 matching over 7 bases. Germline CDR1 SNHLY, CDR2 FYNNEI. The CDR3 runs 15 residues. Trimming at V came to 4 bases and at J to 3 bases, leaving 6 bases not matched to a gene. In DNA form, the CDR3 reads TGTGCCAGCAGTGGAGGACAGGTAATCAATCAGCCCCAGCATTTT. As protein: CASSGGQVINQPQHF.

The CDR3 DNA reads TGTGCCAGCAGCTTAGTTCCACAGGGGGCAGGGAACACTGAAGCTTTCTTT. Translating gives CASSLVPQGAGNTEAFF. The chain couples TRBV7-2 to TRBJ1-1; TRBD1 agrees at 9 bases. V lost 1 base, J lost 1 base, and 7 bases stayed unmatched. The germline CDR1 and CDR2 sequences are SGHTA and FQGNSA. CDR3 length equals 17 residues. Full variable domain (remainder filled in from reference TRBV7-2 and TRBJ1-1): GAGVSQSPSNKVTEKGKDVELRCDPISGHTALYWYRQSLGQGLEFLIYFQGNSAPDKSGLPSDRFSAERTGGSVSTLTIQRTQQEDSAVYLCASSLVPQGAGNTEAFFGQGTRLTVV.

The chain links TRBV5-1 to TRBJ2-3; 7 nucleotides line up with TRBD2. The ends lost 5 bases at V and 4 bases at J; junction bases unmatched: 1. Germline CDR1 reads SGHRS; CDR2 reads YFSETQ. This CDR3 is built from 12 residues. CDR3 nucleotides: TGCGCCAGCAGGCTAGCGGCAGATACGCAGTATTTT. This sequence encodes CASRLAADTQYF.

V is TRBV24-1 and J is TRBJ1-5; no reliable D call. Trimming removed 0 bases from V and 7 bases from J, with 9 bases in between. Germline loops: CDR1 KGHDR, CDR2 SFDVKD. The CDR3 has 14 amino acids. CDR3 amino acids: CATSDLREDQPQHF. The CDR3 region has the DNA TGTGCCACCAGTGATTTGAGGGAGGACCAGCCCCAGCATTTT.

The rearrangement joins TRBV4-3 to TRBJ2-3; 13 bases fit TRBD2. In germline, CDR1 is LGHNA, CDR2 YSLEER. The CDR3 loop spans 17 amino acids. The V gene end was trimmed by 1 base and the J gene end by 6 bases; junction bases not matched to a gene: 7. CDR3 DNA: TGCGCCAGCAGCCAAGGGACTAGCGGGGGTCGGGTGGATACGCAGTATTTT. Encoded protein: CASSQGTSGGRVDTQYF.

The genes are TRBV10-3 and TRBJ2-3; tentative D call: TRBD1 (7 bases). V lost 4 bases and J 3 bases, leaving 17 bases between the germline ends. The germline CDR1 and CDR2 sequences are ENHRY and SYGVKD. The CDR3 spans 16 residues. CDR3 nucleotides: TGTGCCATCAGTGGCCAGGGGGGTGTTATGACAGATACGCAGTATTTT. It encodes CAISGQGGVMTDTQYF.

This chain joins TRBV12-3 or TRBV12-4 and TRBJ2-3; D is unresolved. This CDR3 is 13 amino acids long. Between the trimmed V and J ends, which lost 11 bases and 2 bases, there was a span of 14 bases. The chain's CDR3 is CACLRVPTDTQYF. The CDR3 DNA follows: TGTGCCTGCCTACGGGTCCCCACAGATACGCAGTATTTT.

The V call is TRBV5-4, the J call TRBJ1-1; TRBD1 might be the D (6 bases). V lost 0 bases and J lost 2, with 23 bases in between. Germline V gene sequence: CDR1 SGHNT, CDR2 YYREEE (reference sequence). This CDR3 region has 19 residues. The CDR3 bases are TGTGCCAGCAGCTTGGGTGGGGGCGCTACTGATATGGGAAACACTGAAGCTTTCTTT. Amino acids: CASSLGGGATDMGNTEAFF. The full variable domain, in which reference TRBV5-4 and TRBJ1-1 provide the parts outside the CDR3, is ETGVTQSPTHLIKTRGQQVTLRCSSQSGHNTVSWYQQALGQGPQFIFQYYREEENGRGNFPPRFSGLQFPNYSSELNVNALELDDSALYLCASSLGGGATDMGNTEAFFGQGTRLTVV.

This clone occurred a few times. V is TRBV5-1 and J is TRBJ1-1; TRBD1 agrees at 9 bases. V was pared by 1 base and J by 2 bases, with 0 bases of the junction left unmatched. The CDR3 is 14 amino acids. Per germline, CDR1 SGHRS and CDR2 YFSETQ. The CDR3 is CASSLTGGNTEAFF. CDR3 nucleotide sequence: TGCGCCAGCAGCTTGACAGGGGGCAACACTGAAGCTTTCTTT.

J is TRBJ2-4 and V is TRBV18, with D possibly TRBD2 on 6 matching bases. Germline CDR1 reads KGHSH; CDR2 reads LQKENI. Trimming removed 2 bases from V and 10 bases from J, with 12 bases in between. The CDR3 runs to 13 residues. CDR3 in amino acids: CASSPSVGGIQYF. CDR3 bases: TGTGCCAGCTCACCATCCGTTGGGGGGATTCAGTACTTC. Drawing the rest from reference TRBV18 and TRBJ2-4, the complete variable domain is NAGVMQNPRHLVRRRGQEARLRCSPMKGHSHVYWYRQLPEEGLKFMVYLQKENIIDESGMPKERFSAEFPKEGPSILRIQQVVRGDSAAYFCASSPSVGGIQYFGAGTRLSVL.

The V call is TRBV24-1, the J call TRBJ2-5; D unclear. Germline CDR1 is KGHDR and CDR2 is SFDVKD. The CDR3 is 16 amino acids. Trimming shortened V by 3 bases and J by 5 bases, and 18 bases separated the two germline ends. CDR3 DNA: TGTGCCACCAGTGATGGGCTGGGCCCGAATAGGGAGACCCAGTACTTC. It specifies CATSDGLGPNRETQYF.

The V call is TRBV23-1, the J call TRBJ1-2, with D possibly being TRBD1 (5 bases). TRBV23-1 falls under the ORF class, with uncertain function. The CDR3 is 14 residues long. V was trimmed by 4 bases and J by 1 base, leaving 10 bases between them. In DNA form, the CDR3 reads TGCGCCAGCAGTCGGGGGGGATTTAACTATGGCTACACCTTC. As protein: CASSRGGFNYGYTF.

Remarks on this clone: One end of the junction is discordant with germline, which a read error may explain. The rearrangement uses TRBV18 and TRBJ2-4, with D possibly TRBD1 on 6 matching bases. The CDR3 loop spans 12 amino acids. The V gene's germline CDR1 is KGHSH and CDR2 LQKENI. The DNA for the CDR3 is TGTGCCAGCTCACCACCGGGGGCGGTCCGAAACTTC. It yields the protein CASSPPGAVRNF.

This chain joins TRBV3-1 (or the pseudogene TRBV3-2) and TRBJ2-3; tentatively, D is TRBD2 (6 bases). The CDR3 consists of 15 residues. V gave up 4 bases and J gave up 0 bases, with 11 bases separating them. CDR1 LGHDT and CDR2 YNNKEL come from the germline V gene (reference sequence). The CDR3 DNA reads as TGTGCCAGCAGCCCAGGACGGGGGAGCACAGATACGCAGTATTTT. It codes for CASSPGRGSTDTQYF.

Many counts were recorded for this clone. This chain links TRBV5-1 with TRBJ2-7; TRBD2 matches 12 bases. CDR3 size: 17 residues. V dropped 2 bases and J dropped 2; count of bases not matched to a gene: 8. The germline V gene encodes CDR1 SGHRS and CDR2 YFSETQ. Written as DNA, the CDR3 is TGCGCCAGCAGCTTACCTACTAGCGGGGGGCTTCCCTACGAGCAGTACTTC. It translates to CASSLPTSGGLPYEQYF. Complete variable domain (other parts from reference TRBV5-1 and TRBJ2-7): KAGVTQTPRYLIKTRGQQVTLSCSPISGHRSVSWYQQTPGQGLQFLFEYFSETQRNKGNFPGRFSGRQFSNSRSEMNVSTLELGDSALYLCASSLPTSGGLPYEQYFGPGTRLTVT.

The rearrangement joins TRBV28 to TRBJ2-7, with D tentatively TRBD2 (6 bases). The germline CDR1 and CDR2 sequences are MDHEN and SYDVKM. V was shortened by 5 bases and J by 5 bases, with 13 bases between the two germline ends. This CDR3 contains 13 residues. CDR3 bases: TGTGCCAGCAGTATTGGATGGGAGGACGAGCAGTACTTC. Translating gives CASSIGWEDEQYF. Filled out from reference TRBV28 and TRBJ2-7, the complete variable domain reads DVKVTQSSRYLVKRTGEKVFLECVQDMDHENMFWYRQDPGLGLRLIYFSYDVKMKEKGDIPEGYSVSREKKERFSLILESASTNQTSMYLCASSIGWEDEQYFGPGTRLTVT.

The rearrangement joins TRBV30 to TRBJ2-1; 7 positions agree with TRBD2. The CDR3 spans 13 residues. Germline V CDR1 and CDR2: GTSNPN, SVGIG (reference sequence). Trimming at V came to 2 bases and at J to 4 bases, leaving 2 bases not matched to a gene. CDR3 loop: CAWSRTRYNEQFF. CDR3 nucleotide sequence: TGTGCCTGGAGTCGGACTAGATACAATGAGCAGTTCTTC.

A remark on this clone: Sequence at one end of the junction differs from germline and may be a read error. The gene calls are TRBV5-1 and TRBJ2-3; 9 bases match TRBD2. The CDR3 is 15 residues long. Germline loops: CDR1 SGHRS, CDR2 YFSETQ. The CDR3 DNA reads TGCGCCAGCAGCCTAAGCGGGACTAGCAAAGATACGCAGTATTTT. Translation: CASSLSGTSKDTQYF.

The rearrangement links TRBV9 to TRBJ2-2, with 8 bases fitting TRBD1. Per germline, CDR1 SGDLS and CDR2 YYNGEE. This CDR3 has 14 residues. The V gene end was trimmed by 9 bases and the J gene end by 3 bases; junction bases not matched to a gene: 7. Here the CDR3 DNA reads TGTGCCACCTCACGGACAGGGCACACCGGGGAGCTGTTTTTT. Translated: CATSRTGHTGELFF.

The V and J genes are TRBV6-1 and TRBJ2-2, with TRBD2 identical over 12 bases. From germline, CDR1 is MNHNS and CDR2 SASEGT. The length of the CDR3 is 16 residues. After removal of 2 bases from V and 8 bases from J, the junction contained 6 bases not matched to a gene. This CDR3 is CASSEYTSGGMGELFF. The CDR3 region has the DNA TGTGCCAGCAGTGAATATACTAGCGGGGGGATGGGGGAGCTGTTTTTT.

The chain carries TRBV5-1 and TRBJ2-5, with D maybe TRBD1 (6 bases). Germline V gives CDR1 SGHRS, CDR2 YFSETQ. The CDR3 has 16 residues. Deletions cut 0 bases from V and 2 bases from J, with 14 bases between. CDR3 DNA sequence: TGCGCCAGCAGCTTGGCGTTGGACAGCCAACAAGAGACCCAGTACTTC. It translates to CASSLALDSQQETQYF.

The gene calls are TRBV27 and TRBJ1-5; D possibly corresponds to TRBD1 (6 bases). This CDR3 has 15 amino acids. Germline V gene sequence: CDR1 MNHEY, CDR2 SMNVEV (reference sequence). V was pared by 6 bases and J by 0 bases, with 12 bases between. CDR3 sequence (DNA): TGTGCCAGCAGGAGGGCAGGGGATAGCAATCAGCCCCAGCATTTT. Residues: CASRRAGDSNQPQHF.

The chain recombines TRBV6-5 with TRBJ2-7; 9 bases fit TRBD1. CDR3 length: 14 amino acids. The germline gives CDR1 MNHEY, CDR2 SVGAGI. The junction had 8 bases not matched to a gene; V was cut back by 8 bases and J by 3 bases. The CDR3 here is CASSLTGGVYEQYF. In DNA, the CDR3 is TGTGCCAGCTCCTTAACAGGGGGCGTCTACGAGCAGTACTTC.

The DNA for the CDR3 is TGTGCCAGCAGTTTACCGGGACAGGGGAATCAGCCCCAGCATTTT. The encoded protein is CASSLPGQGNQPQHF. J is TRBJ1-5 and V is TRBV28; TRBD1 aligns across 10 bases. The V gene end was trimmed by 2 bases and the J gene end by 4 bases; junction bases not matched to a gene: 2. Germline CDR1 reads MDHEN; CDR2 reads SYDVKM. The CDR3 length is 15 residues.

The rearrangement links TRBV7-9 to TRBJ2-7; D is possibly TRBD2 (6 bases). The CDR3 length is 16 residues. The V gene's germline CDR1 is SEHNR and CDR2 FQNEAQ (reference sequence). V lost 2 bases and J lost 7, with 21 bases in between. CDR3 loop: CASSLNLASFTGEQYF. The CDR3 coding sequence is TGTGCCAGCAGCTTAAACCTAGCGAGCTTTACGGGGGAGCAGTACTTC.

This chain links TRBV4-2 with TRBJ1-4; D is ambiguous. V gave up 4 bases and J gave up 5 bases, with 11 bases separating them. The germline CDR1 and CDR2 sequences are LGHNA and YNFKEQ. The CDR3 has 14 residues. The CDR3, as DNA: TGTGCCAGCAGCCTCAGACGGGGAAATGAAAAACTGTTTTTT. It yields the protein CASSLRRGNEKLFF.

Concerning this clone itself: This sample includes further DNA sequences coding for the same CDR3. The rearrangement uses TRBV18 and TRBJ1-2; maybe TRBD1 (6 bases). Germline values: CDR1 KGHSH, CDR2 LQKENI. The CDR3 sequence is 13 residues long. V lost 1 base, J lost 3 bases, and 6 bases lay in between. The CDR3 is CASSPQGDYGYTF. CDR3 bases: TGTGCCAGCTCACCACAGGGGGACTATGGCTACACCTTC.

This chain connects TRBV15 to TRBJ1-1; possibly TRBD1 for D (5 bases). Looked up from germline, CDR1 is LNHNV and CDR2 is YYDKDF (reference sequence). The length of the CDR3 is 15 residues. Trimming removed 0 bases from V and 7 bases from J, with 15 bases in between. CDR3 DNA sequence: TGTGCCACCAGCAGAGATGTGGGCAGGGTCGTTGAAGCTTTCTTT. Translated: CATSRDVGRVVEAFF.